This passage covers 28 T cell receptor beta chains from one sample sequenced in a study of blood T cell repertoires in COVID-19. Measured with immunoSEQ multiplex PCR; TCRdb has only the in-frame clones, and not every one. The sample shows about 170,000 clones, about 80% of them seen only once. Sequencing input: peripheral blood. These receptors were obtained from a human donor with acute or convalescent COVID-19. The donor label of this sample is uncertain.

This clone was detected only a few times. CDR3 region: CAISGTKTTGANVLTF. The CDR3 nucleotides are TGTGCCATCTCCGGGACAAAAACTACTGGGGCCAACGTCCTGACTTTC. The V and J genes are TRBV28 and TRBJ2-6, with a possible D match to TRBD1 (6 bases). The CDR3 runs to 16 residues. Trimming took 10 bases from V and 2 from J, leaving 18 bases between them. Germline values: CDR1 MDHEN, CDR2 SYDVKM. Using reference TRBV28 and TRBJ2-6 for the parts outside the CDR3, the full variable domain is DVKVTQSSRYLVKRTGEKVFLECVQDMDHENMFWYRQDPGLGLRLIYFSYDVKMKEKGDIPEGYSVSREKKERFSLILESASTNQTSMYLCAISGTKTTGANVLTFGAGSRLTVL.

This chain links TRBV27 with TRBJ2-5; the match to TRBD2 covers 14 bases. The CDR3 is 19 amino acids. Germline values: CDR1 MNHEY, CDR2 SMNVEV (reference sequence). V trimming: 10 bases; J trimming: 4 bases; junction bases outside the gene matches: 20. CDR3 loop: CATIPSTGLAGVTRETQYF. The CDR3 DNA sequence: TGTGCCACCATTCCTTCGACGGGACTAGCGGGAGTAACGCGAGAGACCCAGTACTTC.

This clone was seen once. V usage is TRBV3-1 (or the pseudogene TRBV3-2) and J usage is TRBJ2-3; D gene unclear. The CDR3 runs 13 residues. The V gene's germline CDR1 is LGHDT and CDR2 YNNKEL (reference sequence). V dropped 0 bases and J dropped 10 bases, with 11 bases sitting between them. CDR3 bases: TGTGCCAGCAGCCAAGAACCCACGGTGGCGCAGTATTTT. Translation: CASSQEPTVAQYF.

As to this clone: This CDR3 is also generated by other DNA sequences in the sample. The CDR3: CASSSQGDRGYGYTF. The DNA for the CDR3 is TGTGCCAGCAGTTCCCAGGGGGATCGAGGCTATGGCTACACCTTC. The chain joins TRBV6-5 to TRBJ1-2, with TRBD1 identical over 7 bases. Per the germline V gene, CDR1 is MNHEY and CDR2 is SVGAGI. V lost 4 bases and J lost 4; bases outside the gene matches: 9. The CDR3 totals 15 residues.

The chain employs TRBV2 and TRBJ2-1, with TRBD2 identical over 7 bases. V shed 1 base and J 9 bases; nucleotides not matched to a gene: 15. The length of the CDR3 is 17 residues. CDR1 is SNHLY, CDR2 FYNNEI, per germline. The CDR3 DNA is TGTGCCAGCAGTGAAGAAGGGAGGGCAGGCTGGTACGGTGAGCAGTTCTTC. It specifies CASSEEGRAGWYGEQFF.

The chain has TRBV13 and TRBJ1-2; no clear D. The CDR3 runs 13 residues. V lost 5 bases and J 4 bases, leaving 11 bases between the germline ends. Germline V gene data show CDR1 as PRHDT and CDR2 as FYEKMQ (reference sequence). The CDR3 reads CASSARRGYGYTF. The CDR3 DNA sequence: TGTGCCAGCAGCGCTCGCCGGGGCTATGGCTACACCTTC.

CDR3 bases: TGTGCCAGCAGTCAGGGCTCTGGGGCCAACGTCCTGACTTTC. It is translated as CASSQGSGANVLTF. The chain has TRBV2 and TRBJ2-6, with D perhaps matching TRBD1 (5 bases). Germline V CDR1 and CDR2: SNHLY, FYNNEI. This CDR3 spans 14 amino acids. V shed 5 bases and J shed 0 bases, with 5 bases lying between them.

V is TRBV2 and J is TRBJ2-3, with TRBD2 as a possible D gene (5 bases). The V end was cut by 4 bases, the J end by 2 bases, with 10 bases between. The CDR3 runs to 14 residues. CDR1 and CDR2 from the germline V gene are SNHLY and FYNNEI. The CDR3 reads CASSGARVTDTQYF. The CDR3, as DNA: TGTGCCAGCAGTGGCGCGCGGGTCACAGATACGCAGTATTTT.

V gene TRBV30 combines with J gene TRBJ2-1, with 7 bases lining up with TRBD2. V shed 5 bases and J 2 bases; nucleotides not matched to a gene: 9. Germline V CDR1 and CDR2: GTSNPN, SVGIG (reference sequence). The CDR3 loop spans 15 amino acids. The CDR3 spells CAWDVGGGAYNEQFF. The DNA of the CDR3 is TGTGCCTGGGACGTGGGGGGAGGGGCCTACAATGAGCAGTTCTTC.

The CDR3 protein is CASSEARTSGRRRKETQYF. In DNA, the CDR3 is TGTGCCAGCAGTGAAGCCAGGACTAGCGGGAGGAGGAGGAAAGAGACCCAGTACTTC. This chain links TRBV2 with TRBJ2-5, with TRBD2 identical over 14 bases. With 0 bases clipped from V and 3 bases from J, the junction kept 9 bases outside the gene matches. CDR3 length: 19 residues. CDR1 SNHLY and CDR2 FYNNEI come from the germline V gene. The entire variable domain, with the rest obtained from reference TRBV2 and TRBJ2-5, is as follows: EPEVTQTPSHQVTQMGQEVILRCVPISNHLYFYWYRQILGQKVEFLVSFYNNEISEKSEIFDDQFSVERPDGSNFTLKIRSTKLEDSAMYFCASSEARTSGRRRKETQYFGPGTRLLVL.

The CDR3 DNA reads as TGTGCCAGCAGTGTTACAGGGGAATGGCAGCCCCAGCATTTT. Translating it yields CASSVTGEWQPQHF. This chain joins TRBV6-2 or TRBV6-3 and TRBJ1-5; 7 bases align to TRBD1. The J segment lost 7 bases and the V segment lost 5 bases, leaving 8 bases of the junction unmatched. CDR1 MNHEY and CDR2 SVGEGT come from the germline V gene. CDR3 size: 14 residues.

The CDR3 is CASRVLAGGGQFF. CDR3 nucleotide sequence: TGTGCCAGCAGAGTCCTAGCGGGGGGTGGGCAGTTCTTC. The genes are TRBV2 and TRBJ2-1; 11 nucleotides line up with TRBD2. CDR1 SNHLY and CDR2 FYNNEI come from the germline V gene. The CDR3 totals 13 residues. V lost 6 bases to trimming and J lost 12 bases; unmatched junction nucleotides: 7.

The rearrangement joins TRBV10-3 to TRBJ2-6; TRBD1 aligns across 8 bases. With V trimmed by 4 bases and J by 0 bases, 5 bases remained unmatched. CDR3 size: 17 residues. Germline V gives CDR1 ENHRY, CDR2 SYGVKD. DNA for the CDR3: TGTGCCATCAGTGGGGACAGGTACCTCTCTGGGGCCAACGTCCTGACTTTC. Translating gives CAISGDRYLSGANVLTF.

This clone was seen more than once but under ten times. The chain employs TRBV6-5 and TRBJ2-3; 8 bases match TRBD1. CDR3 length: 14 residues. The germline V gene has CDR1 MNHEY and CDR2 SVGAGI. V trimming: 6 bases; J trimming: 4 bases; junction bases outside the gene matches: 6. CDR3 DNA: TGTGCCAGCAGCCCGGGACAGGAGGCAGATACGCAGTATTTT. This encodes CASSPGQEADTQYF.

The V gene is TRBV27, the J gene TRBJ1-5; D possibly corresponds to TRBD1 (6 bases). The germline V gene encodes CDR1 MNHEY and CDR2 SMNVEV (reference sequence). V lost 5 bases and J lost 7, with 18 bases in between. This CDR3 has 15 amino acids. The CDR3 loop reads CASSETGIIVQPQHF. CDR3 nucleotide sequence: TGTGCCAGCAGTGAAACAGGGATCATAGTACAGCCCCAGCATTTT.

The chain's CDR3 is CASSPGGGGGYTF. DNA of the CDR3: TGTGCCAGCAGCCCCGGTGGAGGTGGTGGCTACACCTTC. V is TRBV4-2 and J is TRBJ1-2, with D unclear. The CDR3 sequence is 13 residues long. CDR1 is LGHNA and CDR2 is YNFKEQ in the germline V gene. The ends were cut back, 4 bases at V and 7 bases at J, with 13 bases in the middle.

The genes are TRBV28 and TRBJ1-4; no firm D call. Germline values: CDR1 MDHEN, CDR2 SYDVKM. The CDR3 has 14 residues. V lost 6 bases to trimming and J lost 7 bases, with 15 bases between them. The chain's CDR3 is CASREPRRSEKLFF. CDR3 in DNA: TGTGCCAGCAGGGAACCAAGGAGAAGTGAAAAACTGTTTTTT.

The chain couples TRBV10-1 to TRBJ1-4, with 8 nucleotides matching TRBD1. CDR3 length: 17 amino acids. Germline loops: CDR1 WNHNN, CDR2 SYGVQD (reference sequence). With V trimmed by 4 bases and J by 8 bases, 15 bases remained unmatched. The CDR3 region is CASSAGTGPSVKEKLFF. DNA of the CDR3: TGCGCCAGCAGTGCCGGGACAGGTCCTTCGGTGAAAGAAAAACTGTTTTTT.

The chain has TRBV5-1 and TRBJ2-7; 9 nucleotides align to TRBD1. The CDR3 totals 14 residues. Trimming took 7 bases from V and 3 from J; bases not matched to a gene: 8. CDR1 is SGHRS, CDR2 YFSETQ, per germline. As DNA, the CDR3 is TGCGCCAGCTCCACCGGGACAGGGAACTACGAGCAGTACTTC. Amino acid sequence: CASSTGTGNYEQYF.

The chain combines TRBV5-4 with TRBJ2-2; the match to TRBD1 covers 9 bases. Germline V gene data show CDR1 as SGHNT and CDR2 as YYREEE (reference sequence). The V and J ends lost 9 bases and 4 bases, in that order; junction bases with no gene match: 10. The CDR3 is 15 residues long. CDR3 DNA: TGTGCCATTCCTACAGGGGGCGGGGGCACCGGGGAGCTGTTTTTT. Translation gives CAIPTGGGGTGELFF. The full variable domain, its missing parts supplied by reference TRBV5-4 and TRBJ2-2, is ETGVTQSPTHLIKTRGQQVTLRCSSQSGHNTVSWYQQALGQGPQFIFQYYREEENGRGNFPPRFSGLQFPNYSSELNVNALELDDSALYLCAIPTGGGGTGELFFGEGSRLTVL.

The chain is built from TRBV11-2 and TRBJ2-3; the D gene is possibly TRBD2 (7 bases). This CDR3 has 18 amino acids. The germline V gene has CDR1 SGHAT and CDR2 FQNNGV. The V and J ends lost 3 bases and 4 bases respectively, with 23 bases between them. Written as DNA, the CDR3 is TGTGCCAGCAGCTTTAGGGGCCCTAGCGGAGGGGGGGCAGATACGCAGTATTTT. Translation gives CASSFRGPSGGGADTQYF.

This chain connects TRBV5-5 to TRBJ1-2, with D unresolved. V lost 0 bases to trimming and J lost 3 bases, with 6 bases between them. The germline V gene has CDR1 SGHKS and CDR2 YYEKEE (reference sequence). The CDR3 spans 13 residues. CDR3 in amino acids: CASSLDSDYGYTF. The CDR3, as DNA: TGTGCCAGCAGCTTGGATTCAGACTATGGCTACACCTTC.

The chain is built from TRBV3-1 (or the pseudogene TRBV3-2) and TRBJ1-1; 8 nucleotides agree with TRBD1. This CDR3 is 13 amino acids long. After removal of 2 bases from V and 6 bases from J, the junction contained 2 bases not matched to a gene. CDR1 and CDR2 (germline): LGHDT, YNNKEL (reference sequence). CDR3 nucleotide sequence: TGTGCCAGCAGCCAACCGGGACAGGCTGAAGCTTTCTTT. Translated: CASSQPGQAEAFF.

The chain couples TRBV12-3 or TRBV12-4 to TRBJ1-2; 7 bases fit TRBD1. V was clipped by 5 bases and J by 2 bases; unmatched bases: 2. The CDR3 runs 13 residues. For the CDR3, the DNA is TGTGCCAGCAGTCCGACAGGGAACTATGGCTACACCTTC. Translated, it gives CASSPTGNYGYTF.

The chain carries TRBV25-1 and TRBJ2-1, with 9 bases that match TRBD1. Germline CDR1 is MGHDK and CDR2 is SYGVNS. Trimming took 7 bases from V and 5 from J; bases not matched to a gene: 3. The CDR3 has 13 residues. The CDR3 loop reads CASTRDRDNEQFF. The CDR3 nucleotides are TGTGCCAGCACCAGGGACAGGGACAATGAGCAGTTCTTC. The full variable domain, in which reference TRBV25-1 and TRBJ2-1 provide the parts outside the CDR3, is EADIYQTPRYLVIGTGKKITLECSQTMGHDKMYWYQQDPGMELHLIHYSYGVNSTEKGDLSSESTVSRIRTEHFPLTLESARPSHTSQYLCASTRDRDNEQFFGPGTRLTVL.

This chain joins TRBV27 and TRBJ2-5, with TRBD2 identical over 9 bases. The CDR3 contains 15 residues. The trim removed 6 bases at V and 5 bases at J, leaving 10 bases unmatched. In germline, CDR1 is MNHEY, CDR2 SMNVEV (reference sequence). The CDR3 reads CASSSSGRPWETQYF. CDR3 nucleotide sequence: TGTGCCAGCAGCAGTAGCGGGAGACCGTGGGAGACCCAGTACTTC.

The chain recombines TRBV6-4 with TRBJ2-3, with D perhaps matching TRBD1 (6 bases). The CDR3 has 14 amino acids. The germline V and J ends were trimmed by 5 bases and 3 bases, with 12 bases remaining between them. CDR1 and CDR2 from the germline V gene are MRHNA and SNTAGT. The CDR3 DNA reads TGTGCCAGCAGTCAGGGGATGGGAACAGATACGCAGTATTTT. Amino acid sequence: CASSQGMGTDTQYF.

The rearrangement links TRBV19 to TRBJ2-6; 9 bases align to TRBD1. Germline CDR1 is LNHDA and CDR2 is SQIVND (reference sequence). V gave up 5 bases and J gave up 2 bases; unmatched junction bases: 7. This CDR3 region has 17 residues. The CDR3 region has the DNA TGTGCCAGTAGTCCCAGGACAGGGGTTACTGGGGCCAACGTCCTGACTTTC. Protein sequence: CASSPRTGVTGANVLTF.